These 29 T cell receptor beta chains originate from one sample sequenced in a study of CD8 T cells in Susac syndrome. Reverse transcription of about 0.5 to 1 ug RNA used random hexamers. TCRdb re-called the immunoSEQ multiplex PCR reads with MiXCR, one entry per CDR3 protein. The table has some 130,000 distinct CDR3 sequences, 95% seen once. Material: CD8+ T cells from PBMCs. These receptors were obtained from a human donor with Susac syndrome.

The CDR3 protein is CASSPGTPNEQFF. The CDR3 DNA is TGTGCCAGCAGCCCCGGGACCCCCAATGAGCAGTTCTTC. The J gene is TRBJ2-1, the V gene TRBV3-1, with D perhaps given as TRBD1 or TRBD2 (5 bases each). The CDR3 runs to 13 residues. Germline-derived CDR1 and CDR2 are LGHDT and YNNKEL (reference sequence). The V gene lost 4 bases and the J gene lost 6 bases, with 10 bases spanning the gap.

The gene calls are TRBV24-1 and TRBJ2-7; no clear D. Trimming left V 7 bases short and J 5 bases short, with 11 bases between. Germline V gene lookup returns CDR1 KGHDR and CDR2 SFDVKD. The CDR3 length is 12 residues. The CDR3 spells CATSHGSHEQYF. In nucleotides, the CDR3 is TGTGCCACCAGCCACGGCAGTCACGAGCAGTACTTC.

The chain uses TRBV25-1 and TRBJ1-2, with D uncertain. Germline CDR1 is MGHDK and CDR2 is SYGVNS. Deletions cut 1 base from V and 8 bases from J, with 11 bases between. This CDR3 has 13 amino acids. CDR3 nucleotide sequence: TGTGCCAGCAGTGAATCTAAAGTGGGGGGCTACACCTTC. It specifies CASSESKVGGYTF.

The chain joins TRBV6-5 to TRBJ2-3; 12 bases align to TRBD2. The CDR3 spans 18 residues. Trimming took 0 bases from V and 1 from J; bases not matched to a gene: 5. Germline CDR1 and CDR2: MNHEY and SVGAGI. The CDR3 nucleotides are TGTGCCAGCAGTTACTCGTTGACTAGCGGGAGAGGCACAGATACGCAGTATTTT. It specifies CASSYSLTSGRGTDTQYF.

The V and J genes are TRBV12-3 or TRBV12-4 and TRBJ1-5; D not resolved. The CDR3 loop spans 14 amino acids. The V and J ends lost 5 bases and 6 bases respectively, with 14 bases between them. Here the CDR3 DNA reads TGTGCCAGCAGTCAAGGTGAAATGAGTCAGCCCCAGCATTTT. Translation: CASSQGEMSQPQHF.

The rearrangement uses TRBV4-1 and TRBJ2-5, with 10 bases that match TRBD2. Germline V gene lookup returns CDR1 MGHRA and CDR2 YSYEKL. V was pared by 6 bases and J by 5 bases, with 18 bases of the junction left unmatched. The CDR3 contains 18 residues. The CDR3 loop reads CASRGGSGASGSSETQYF. Written as DNA, the CDR3 is TGCGCCAGCAGGGGCGGATCAGGGGCTAGCGGGAGTTCGGAGACCCAGTACTTC.

The V call is TRBV5-6, the J call TRBJ2-3, with D perhaps TRBD1 or TRBD2 (6 bases each). The CDR3 runs 16 residues. V lost 1 base and J lost 0, with 12 bases in between. The germline V gene encodes CDR1 SGHDT and CDR2 YYEEEE. As DNA, the CDR3 is TGTGCCAGCAGCTTGCCCCGGGGGCCGAGCACAGATACGCAGTATTTT. This sequence encodes CASSLPRGPSTDTQYF.

This sequence joins TRBV29-1 and TRBJ2-5; D gene uncertain. Germline CDR1 is SQVTM and CDR2 is ANQGSEA. V lost 4 bases to trimming and J lost 5 bases, with 17 bases between them. This CDR3 contains 14 residues. Here the CDR3 reads CSVVSLSDVETQYF. CDR3 in DNA: TGCAGCGTTGTTTCCCTGAGTGATGTGGAGACCCAGTACTTC.

The gene calls are TRBV3-1 and TRBJ1-2; D is ambiguous. CDR3 length: 14 amino acids. CDR1 LGHDT and CDR2 YNNKEL come from the germline V gene (reference sequence). The V gene lost 0 bases and the J gene lost 5 bases, with 10 bases spanning the gap. The DNA of the CDR3 is TGTGCCAGCAGCCAAGATCCGGGGTCTTATGGCTACACCTTC. Translated, it gives CASSQDPGSYGYTF.

The genes are TRBV9 and TRBJ1-4; no definite D call. CDR3 length equals 17 residues. Looked up from germline, CDR1 is SGDLS and CDR2 is YYNGEE. V dropped 4 bases and J dropped 7 bases, with 23 bases sitting between them. CDR3 sequence reads: CASSTYREAAFSEKLFF. For the CDR3, the DNA is TGTGCCAGCAGCACCTATCGGGAGGCAGCCTTTAGTGAAAAACTGTTTTTT.

Here the CDR3 reads CASSPFPGGDQPQHF. The CDR3 DNA follows: TGTGCCAGCAGCCCTTTCCCAGGTGGAGATCAGCCCCAGCATTTT. The chain recombines TRBV7-9 with TRBJ1-5; D unclear. Germline V gives CDR1 SEHNR, CDR2 FQNEAQ (reference sequence). Trimming stripped 5 bases from V and 5 bases from J, with 16 bases between. This CDR3 comprises 15 residues.

The chain carries TRBV3-1 and TRBJ2-7; D not certain. Germline V CDR1 and CDR2: LGHDT, YNNKEL (reference sequence). The CDR3 spans 12 residues. V was clipped by 0 bases and J by 9 bases, with 9 bases between them. The CDR3 reads CASSQDSSPQYF. The CDR3 region has the DNA TGTGCCAGCAGCCAAGACAGCTCGCCGCAGTACTTC.

This rearrangement joins TRBV15 to TRBJ2-3; TRBD2 agrees at 14 bases. The trim removed 1 base at V and 9 bases at J, leaving 15 bases unmatched. The CDR3 is 19 amino acids. CDR1 and CDR2 (germline): LNHNV, YYDKDF (reference sequence). Here the CDR3 DNA reads TGTGCCACCAGCAGAGGGGCAAAGGGACTAGCGGGAGAACTTGGAACGCAGTATTTT. The encoded protein is CATSRGAKGLAGELGTQYF.

The chain joins TRBV6-6 to TRBJ1-1; a possible D gene is TRBD1 (6 bases). The CDR3 contains 13 residues. V lost 5 bases to trimming and J lost 3 bases, with 10 bases between them. Germline-derived CDR1 and CDR2 are MNHNY and SVGAGI (reference sequence). The CDR3 region is CASSQGSDTEAFF. The CDR3 DNA reads TGTGCCAGCAGTCAGGGGTCGGACACTGAAGCTTTCTTT.

The chain employs TRBV25-1 and TRBJ1-1; TRBD1 agrees at 9 bases. Trimming cost V 0 bases and J 9 bases; bases outside gene matches: 5. CDR3 length: 14 residues. Germline V gene lookup returns CDR1 MGHDK and CDR2 SYGVNS. In DNA, the CDR3 is TGTGCCAGCAGTGAATACTCAACAGGGGGCCAAGCTTTCTTT. It specifies CASSEYSTGGQAFF.

The rearrangement links TRBV9 to TRBJ2-2, with 9 bases identical to TRBD2. Trimming at V came to 0 bases and at J to 6 bases, leaving 15 bases not matched to a gene. The CDR3 is 19 residues long. CDR1 is SGDLS, CDR2 YYNGEE, per germline. The CDR3 spells CASSVGGLAGMSRAGELFF. The DNA of the CDR3 is TGTGCCAGCAGCGTAGGGGGGCTAGCGGGGATGAGCAGAGCCGGGGAGCTGTTTTTT.

The chain uses TRBV20-1 and TRBJ2-1; a weak D match, TRBD1 (6 bases). CDR3 size: 17 residues. CDR1 is DFQATT and CDR2 is SNEGSKA in the germline V gene (reference sequence). The CDR3 DNA follows: TGCAGCCCTGAGAACAGGGCAGGGGTAAGCTCCTACAATGAGCAGTTCTTC. This codes for CSPENRAGVSSYNEQFF.

The rearrangement joins TRBV20-1 to TRBJ1-2; D perhaps matches TRBD1 (5 bases). CDR1 and CDR2 from the germline V gene are DFQATT and SNEGSKA (reference sequence). The CDR3 loop spans 13 amino acids. V lost 0 bases and J 2 bases, leaving 7 bases between the germline ends. CDR3 nucleotides: TGCAGTGCTAGAGATGGGGCCAACTATGGCTACACCTTC. This encodes CSARDGANYGYTF.

The chain combines TRBV7-8 with TRBJ2-5; D uncertain. Germline V gene sequence: CDR1 SGHVS, CDR2 FQNEAQ. V was trimmed by 0 bases and J by 3 bases, leaving 5 bases between them. The CDR3 runs 13 residues. The CDR3 spells CASSLAPEETQYF. The DNA for the CDR3 is TGTGCCAGCAGCTTAGCGCCAGAAGAGACCCAGTACTTC.

This clonotype showed up just once. V usage is TRBV2 and J usage is TRBJ2-1, with 11 positions matching TRBD2. The CDR3 has 15 amino acids. V lost 8 bases to trimming and J lost 0 bases; unmatched junction nucleotides: 3. Germline values: CDR1 SNHLY, CDR2 FYNNEI. CDR3 coding DNA: TGTGCCAGCGGCGGGACTAGCGGCTCCTACAATGAGCAGTTCTTC. Translated: CASGGTSGSYNEQFF.

The V gene is TRBV19, the J gene TRBJ2-4; D gene unclear. The CDR3 is made up of 15 amino acids. Deletions cut 4 bases from V and 0 bases from J, with 10 bases between. From germline, CDR1 is LNHDA and CDR2 SQIVND (reference sequence). The CDR3, as DNA: TGTGCCAGTAGTACGGCGTCCGGAGCCAAAAACATTCAGTACTTC. Translated, it gives CASSTASGAKNIQYF.

The chain joins TRBV5-1 to TRBJ2-6, with D maybe TRBD1 (6 bases). V was clipped by 1 base and J by 2 bases, with 19 bases between them. The CDR3 covers 19 residues. Germline lookup yields CDR1 SGHRS and CDR2 YFSETQ. Written as DNA, the CDR3 is TGCGCCAGCAGCTTGCCCCAACATAACAGGGACCCTGGGGCCAACGTCCTGACTTTC. This codes for CASSLPQHNRDPGANVLTF.

The rearrangement uses TRBV27 and TRBJ2-6; tentatively, D is TRBD1 (5 bases). The CDR3 consists of 15 residues. Germline V gene sequence: CDR1 MNHEY, CDR2 SMNVEV (reference sequence). V lost 7 bases to trimming and J lost 1 base, with 11 bases between them. The CDR3: CASTADNSGANVLTF. The CDR3 region has the DNA TGTGCCAGCACTGCGGACAATTCTGGGGCCAACGTCCTGACTTTC.

This sequence joins TRBV19 and TRBJ1-1; D might be TRBD1 (5 bases). The germline V and J ends were trimmed by 6 bases and 4 bases, with 9 bases remaining between them. The germline V gene has CDR1 LNHDA and CDR2 SQIVND (reference sequence). The CDR3 extends over 12 amino acids. DNA of the CDR3: TGTGCCAGTAGGTTGGGGGGCACTGAAGCTTTCTTT. Amino acid sequence: CASRLGGTEAFF.

V and J are TRBV27 and TRBJ2-5; 11 bases are shared with TRBD1. The CDR3 is 15 residues long. Germline CDR1 and CDR2: MNHEY and SMNVEV (reference sequence). Unmatched junction bases numbered 5, after V lost 5 bases and J lost 3 bases. The DNA of the CDR3 is TGTGCCAGCAGTCCCTGGACAGGGGGCGAAGAGACCCAGTACTTC. Translation gives CASSPWTGGEETQYF.

The chain uses TRBV11-1 and TRBJ2-7, with D perhaps being TRBD1 or TRBD2 (6 bases each). V was clipped by 3 bases and J by 7 bases, with 16 bases between them. The CDR3 is made up of 14 amino acids. From germline, CDR1 is SGHAT and CDR2 FQDESV (reference sequence). This CDR3 is CASSFLGGREEQYF. CDR3 in DNA: TGTGCCAGCAGCTTCTTAGGGGGGCGAGAGGAGCAGTACTTC. The full variable domain, with the rest looked up from reference TRBV11-1 and TRBJ2-7, is EAEVAQSPRYKITEKSQAVAFWCDPISGHATLYWYRQILGQGPELLVQFQDESVVDDSQLPKDRFSAERLKGVDSTLKIQPAELGDSAMYLCASSFLGGREEQYFGPGTRLTVT.

This clonotype showed up just once. J is TRBJ1-1 and V is TRBV6-6; 7 bases fit TRBD1. Germline CDR1 and CDR2: MNHNY and SVGAGI (reference sequence). V shed 1 base, J shed 0 bases, and the junction held 5 bases outside the gene matches. The CDR3 is 16 residues long. The CDR3 DNA sequence: TGTGCCAGCAGTTACTACAGGGGCGTCATGAACACTGAAGCTTTCTTT. Translating it yields CASSYYRGVMNTEAFF.

This clonotype appeared a single time. The chain has TRBV5-1 and TRBJ2-7; D might be TRBD1 or TRBD2, each matching 7 bases. The germline CDR1 and CDR2 sequences are SGHRS and YFSETQ. V was trimmed by 4 bases and J by 2 bases, leaving 19 bases between them. The CDR3 sequence is 16 residues long. CDR3 DNA: TGCGCCAGCAGCCCAACAGGGGAGCGGGAAACCTACGAGCAGTACTTC. Its translation is CASSPTGERETYEQYF. The complete variable domain, with remaining parts taken from reference TRBV5-1 and TRBJ2-7, reads KAGVTQTPRYLIKTRGQQVTLSCSPISGHRSVSWYQQTPGQGLQFLFEYFSETQRNKGNFPGRFSGRQFSNSRSEMNVSTLELGDSALYLCASSPTGERETYEQYFGPGTRLTVT.

The rearrangement links TRBV3-1 to TRBJ2-7; D is unclear. The CDR3 contains 11 residues. The germline CDR1 and CDR2 sequences are LGHDT and YNNKEL (reference sequence). Trimming removed 5 bases at V and 6 bases at J, with 8 bases between. This CDR3 is CASSSAAEQYF. The DNA for the CDR3 is TGTGCCAGCAGCAGTGCAGCCGAGCAGTACTTC.